This T cell receptor (beta chain) appears in the sequencing data of a study of blood T cell repertoires in COVID-19. Study information: The United States, Italy and Spain provided the acute and convalescent COVID-19 samples. PBMCs, B-cell-depleted T cells, or T cells were the source of the cDNA or gDNA that made up the material.

The CDR3 runs to 13 residues. Germline loops: CDR1 LNHDA, CDR2 SQIVND (reference sequence). Deletions cut 5 bases from V and 8 bases from J, with 15 bases between. This clone was seen more than once but under ten times. Authors' analysis steps: It was from reference gene primer amplification that nucleated cell counts were estimated. Profiled with immunoSEQ multiplex PCR; TCRdb holds only in-frame clones, not every one. V and J calls and clone size come straight from that table; D and trimming were deduced from the DNA. The sample contains 55,000 to 65,000 clones, around 84% of which appear only once.

The gene calls are TRBV19 and TRBJ1-2, with D possibly matching TRBD1 (5 bases). Specimen: peripheral blood. The sequence derives from a woman aged 55-70 years with acute or convalescent COVID-19. In nucleotides, the CDR3 is TGTGCCAGTAGTGCGGTATCAGGGTCGGGCTACACCTTC. The encoded protein is CASSAVSGSGYTF.